These 22 T cell receptor beta chains were all obtained from the same sample, sequenced in a study of CD4+ T cells in melanoma. Some clones are missing from TCRdb's copy, which holds only in-frame ones; the method was immunoSEQ multiplex PCR. The sample consists of approximately 9,600 clones, about three quarters of them appearing once. Input material: cells from a culture (not recorded whether cultured in vitro). The receptors derive from a human donor with melanoma.

This clone occurred a few times. The chain is built from TRBV20-1 and TRBJ1-1; TRBD1 matches at 8 bases. The J segment lost 9 bases and the V segment lost 3 bases, leaving 6 bases of the junction unmatched. The V gene's germline CDR1 is DFQATT and CDR2 SNEGSKA (reference sequence). This CDR3 has 12 residues. CDR3 protein: CSASWRQGKAFF. The DNA for the CDR3 is TGCAGTGCTAGTTGGCGACAGGGGAAAGCTTTCTTT.

This clone showed up just a few times. This sequence joins TRBV3-1 (or the pseudogene TRBV3-2) and TRBJ1-2; TRBD1 aligns across 8 bases. Germline CDR1 LGHDT, CDR2 YNNKEL (reference sequence). The J segment lost 4 bases and the V segment lost 5 bases, leaving 15 bases of the junction unmatched. The CDR3 is made up of 17 amino acids. CDR3 sequence reads: CASSRNFLTGALYGYTF. As DNA, the CDR3 is TGTGCCAGCAGCAGAAATTTCCTGACAGGGGCGCTCTATGGCTACACCTTC.

The gene calls are TRBV5-1 and TRBJ2-5; TRBD2 aligns across 11 bases. The J segment lost 2 bases and the V segment lost 1 base, leaving 4 bases of the junction unmatched. The germline V gene has CDR1 SGHRS and CDR2 YFSETQ. CDR3 length: 16 amino acids. The CDR3 nucleotides are TGCGCCAGCAGCTTGAGGCCTAGCGGGGGGCAAGAGACCCAGTACTTC. This encodes CASSLRPSGGQETQYF.

The chain recombines TRBV13 with TRBJ2-1; unclear D gene. V was trimmed by 4 bases and J by 10 bases, leaving 8 bases between them. This CDR3 region has 11 residues. Germline assignment: CDR1 PRHDT and CDR2 FYEKMQ (reference sequence). CDR3 loop: CASSSSREQFF. The CDR3 DNA follows: TGTGCCAGCAGCTCATCCCGCGAGCAGTTCTTC.

V is TRBV11-2 and J is TRBJ2-1, with D perhaps matching TRBD2 (6 bases). CDR1 and CDR2 (germline): SGHAT, FQNNGV. V shed 5 bases and J shed 0 bases, with 11 bases lying between them. CDR3 length equals 15 residues. The CDR3 sequence is CASSPPSASYNEQFF. DNA of the CDR3: TGTGCCAGCAGCCCCCCTAGCGCCTCCTACAATGAGCAGTTCTTC.

The J gene is TRBJ1-1, the V gene TRBV19; D is uncertain. Germline CDR1 and CDR2: LNHDA and SQIVND (reference sequence). The CDR3 totals 12 residues. Trimming removed 6 bases at V and 3 bases at J, with 8 bases between. The CDR3 DNA sequence: TGTGCCAGTAGAGCGGGATACACTGAAGCTTTCTTT. Protein product: CASRAGYTEAFF.

CDR3 protein: CASSQGVLGKRNQPQHF. The CDR3 DNA sequence: TGCGCCAGCAGCCAAGGTGTATTAGGTAAGCGCAATCAGCCCCAGCATTTT. The chain links TRBV4-1 to TRBJ1-5; D unclear. V was pared by 1 base and J by 2 bases, with 15 bases between. Germline V gene sequence: CDR1 MGHRA, CDR2 YSYEKL. This CDR3 has 17 amino acids.

This chain connects TRBV5-4 to TRBJ2-1; D is unresolved. In germline, CDR1 is SGHNT, CDR2 YYREEE (reference sequence). The CDR3 runs to 14 residues. The V end lost 2 bases, the J end lost 7 bases, and 13 bases lay between the germline ends. The CDR3 region has the DNA TGTGCCAGCAGCTTAAGGCCTCGGGCAAATGAGCAGTTCTTC. It encodes CASSLRPRANEQFF.

V and J are TRBV11-1 and TRBJ2-7; no definite D call. Trimming removed 3 bases at V and 6 bases at J, with 12 bases between. This CDR3 is 13 amino acids long. From germline, CDR1 is SGHAT and CDR2 FQDESV (reference sequence). CDR3 amino acids: CASSFYLSGEQYF. DNA for the CDR3: TGTGCCAGCAGCTTTTACCTATCCGGCGAGCAGTACTTC.

This sequence joins TRBV19 and TRBJ2-1, with D perhaps TRBD2 (6 bases). The germline V and J ends were trimmed by 5 bases and 1 base, with 12 bases remaining between them. CDR3 length: 15 residues. Germline V gene lookup returns CDR1 LNHDA and CDR2 SQIVND (reference sequence). The DNA for the CDR3 is TGTGCCAGTAGTCGCGGGACCGTATCCTACAATGAGCAGTTCTTC. Translated: CASSRGTVSYNEQFF.

V usage is TRBV30 and J usage is TRBJ1-5, with D uncertain. The CDR3 has 13 amino acids. V lost 2 bases and J lost 2, with 7 bases in between. Germline V lookup: CDR1 GTSNPN, CDR2 SVGIG (reference sequence). CDR3 coding DNA: TGTGCCTGGAGTCCCGGGGGCAATCAGCCCCAGCATTTT. Translated: CAWSPGGNQPQHF.

V gene TRBV19 combines with J gene TRBJ2-1; D is uncertain. Germline CDR1 is LNHDA and CDR2 is SQIVND (reference sequence). The CDR3 has 14 residues. V gave up 5 bases and J gave up 6 bases, with 14 bases separating them. CDR3: CASSWNSISNEQFF. The CDR3 DNA reads TGTGCCAGTAGTTGGAACTCCATCAGCAATGAGCAGTTCTTC. Using reference TRBV19 and TRBJ2-1 for the parts outside the CDR3, the full variable domain is DGGITQSPKYLFRKEGQNVTLSCEQNLNHDAMYWYRQDPGQGLRLIYYSQIVNDFQKGDIAEGYSVSREKKESFPLTVTSAQKNPTAFYLCASSWNSISNEQFFGPGTRLTVL.

This clone is termed medium-sized (0.01 to 0.1%). The rearrangement uses TRBV7-9 and TRBJ1-6, with D tentatively TRBD1 (5 bases). Per germline, CDR1 SEHNR and CDR2 FQNEAQ (reference sequence). This CDR3 region has 15 residues. V was shortened by 1 base and J by 6 bases, with 10 bases between the two germline ends. The CDR3 is CASSLGGARNSPLHF. The CDR3 nucleotides read TGTGCCAGCAGCTTAGGGGGCGCCCGTAATTCACCCCTCCACTTT.

The chain employs TRBV27 and TRBJ1-2; TRBD1 aligns across 7 bases. Trimming removed 0 bases from V and 2 bases from J; junction bases left unmatched: 6. Germline CDR1 reads MNHEY; CDR2 reads SMNVEV (reference sequence). The CDR3 is 16 amino acids. The CDR3 nucleotides are TGTGCCAGCAGTTTATCAGGGACAGTTACGAACTATGGCTACACCTTC. This gives the protein CASSLSGTVTNYGYTF.

The chain employs TRBV12-5 and TRBJ1-3, with D possibly TRBD1 on 5 matching bases. V gave up 0 bases and J gave up 4 bases, with 10 bases separating them. CDR3 length: 15 residues. Germline CDR1 LGHNT, CDR2 FRNRAP. The CDR3 DNA is TGTGCTAGTGGTTTGGTAGTGGGGCACGGAAACACCATATATTTT. Translation: CASGLVVGHGNTIYF.

The sample holds a few counts of this clone. The V and J genes are TRBV7-9 and TRBJ1-4; no firm D call. Trimming cost V 2 bases and J 7 bases, with 14 bases left between them. Germline V gene data show CDR1 as SEHNR and CDR2 as FQNEAQ (reference sequence). The length of the CDR3 is 15 residues. The CDR3, as DNA: TGTGCCAGCAGCTTAAGCCGGGCATGGGCTGAAAAACTGTTTTTT. It translates to CASSLSRAWAEKLFF.

The V and J genes are TRBV5-5 and TRBJ2-2, with D possibly matching TRBD2 (5 bases). Trimming removed 0 bases at V and 6 bases at J, with 6 bases between. The CDR3 is made up of 13 amino acids. Per germline, CDR1 SGHKS and CDR2 YYEKEE (reference sequence). The CDR3 DNA follows: TGTGCCAGCAGCTTGGTGAGGGCCGGGGAGCTGTTTTTT. Translated, it gives CASSLVRAGELFF. Full variable domain (outside the CDR3, taken from reference TRBV5-5 and TRBJ2-2): DAGVTQSPTHLIKTRGQQVTLRCSPISGHKSVSWYQQVLGQGPQFIFQYYEKEERGRGNFPDRFSARQFPNYSSELNVNALLLGDSALYLCASSLVRAGELFFGEGSRLTVL.

The genes are TRBV18 and TRBJ1-1; 11 bases map to TRBD1. With V trimmed by 5 bases and J by 4 bases, 3 bases remained unmatched. Germline CDR1 and CDR2: KGHSH and LQKENI. This CDR3 has 14 amino acids. The CDR3 sequence is CASSGQGAGTEAFF. In nucleotides, the CDR3 is TGTGCCAGCTCAGGACAGGGGGCTGGCACTGAAGCTTTCTTT.

This clone was counted a single time. Its ends do not fully match the called genes, so a read error is possible. This rearrangement joins TRBV6-2 or TRBV6-3 to TRBJ2-7, with D possibly matching TRBD2 (5 bases). The CDR3 runs to 15 residues. CDR1 is MNHEY, CDR2 SVGEGT, per germline. The CDR3 coding sequence is TGTGCCAGCAGGTACTGGTTAGCGAGCCCCCACGAGCAGTACTTC. Encoded protein: CASRYWLASPHEQYF.

The V call is TRBV30, the J call TRBJ1-6; D gene unclear. CDR1 and CDR2 from the germline V gene are GTSNPN and SVGIG (reference sequence). The CDR3 covers 15 residues. V shed 3 bases and J shed 8 bases, with 17 bases lying between them. DNA of the CDR3: TGTGCCTGGAGGGACGACTCTCAGAGGCATTCACCCCTCCACTTT. This gives the protein CAWRDDSQRHSPLHF.

This clone was observed a handful of times. The rearrangement links TRBV5-5 to TRBJ1-1, with D perhaps TRBD1 (5 bases). Germline CDR1 reads SGHKS; CDR2 reads YYEKEE (reference sequence). This CDR3 region has 13 residues. Trimming cost V 2 bases and J 1 base, with 6 bases left between them. The CDR3 loop reads CASSFGANTEAFF. CDR3 in DNA: TGTGCCAGCAGCTTTGGGGCGAACACTGAAGCTTTCTTT.

This chain links TRBV6-5 with TRBJ2-7, with D possibly being TRBD1 (7 bases). This CDR3 contains 13 residues. Germline values: CDR1 MNHEY, CDR2 SVGAGI. V was shortened by 8 bases and J by 3 bases, with 14 bases between the two germline ends. The CDR3 DNA follows: TGTGCCAGCCGGAGGGACAGTGTCTACGAGCAGTACTTC. Translating it yields CASRRDSVYEQYF.